This TCR beta chain was recorded in a study of blood T cell repertoires in COVID-19. On the study more broadly: Samples of COVID-19 (acute and convalescent) were obtained from the United States, Italy and Spain. PBMCs, B-cell-depleted T cells, or T cells provided the cDNA or gDNA that made up the material.

In the authors' methods: For nucleated cells, counts were estimated from reference gene primer amplification. Sequenced by immunoSEQ multiplex PCR; TCRdb stores in-frame clones only, minus some. V and J calls and clone size are those listed in that table; D and trimming were worked out from the DNA. The table lists about 180,000 clones, approximately 86% of them singletons. This CDR3 is 13 amino acids long. Germline CDR1 is ENHRY and CDR2 is SYGVKD. V was clipped by 6 bases and J by 2 bases; unmatched bases: 3. This clone was detected only once. The rearrangement uses TRBV10-3 and TRBJ2-5, with TRBD1 matching 7 bases. The receptor was isolated from a woman in her forties or fifties with acute or convalescent COVID-19. Material for sequencing was peripheral blood. CDR3 loop: CAISYRGQETQYF. DNA of the CDR3: TGTGCCATCAGCTACAGGGGTCAAGAGACCCAGTACTTC.